This TCR beta chain was identified in a study of cytomegalovirus exposure and HLA in healthy donors. Overall study context: Researchers previously reported finding 90 million to 120 million unique TCR beta sequences from some 180 million T cells. Study-level points and caveats: More clonal expansion characterized HLA-associated TCR beta chains than equally common others in a later analysis. Compared with the approximately 680-donor mean, an Asian-associated ancestry cluster reportedly had fewer N-insertions, according to a later analysis.

Amplification used 60 Vbeta primers and 13 Jbeta primers. The data were produced by immunoSEQ multiplex PCR, yet TCRdb's version contains in-frame clones alone and is incomplete. The table records approximately 110,000 clones, roughly 82% of them present only once. J gave up 0 bases and V 7 bases, and 5 bases lay outside the gene matches. Per germline, CDR1 MDHEN and CDR2 SYDVKM. The CDR3 spans 14 residues. This clone was detected once. Its antigen is as yet unknown. The sequence was obtained from a human donor in good health. V gene TRBV28 combines with J gene TRBJ1-1, with 7 bases lining up with TRBD1. Source material: PBMCs. CDR3 in DNA: TGTGCCAGCATGCAGGGGGGTATGAACACTGAAGCTTTCTTT. Amino acid sequence: CASMQGGMNTEAFF.